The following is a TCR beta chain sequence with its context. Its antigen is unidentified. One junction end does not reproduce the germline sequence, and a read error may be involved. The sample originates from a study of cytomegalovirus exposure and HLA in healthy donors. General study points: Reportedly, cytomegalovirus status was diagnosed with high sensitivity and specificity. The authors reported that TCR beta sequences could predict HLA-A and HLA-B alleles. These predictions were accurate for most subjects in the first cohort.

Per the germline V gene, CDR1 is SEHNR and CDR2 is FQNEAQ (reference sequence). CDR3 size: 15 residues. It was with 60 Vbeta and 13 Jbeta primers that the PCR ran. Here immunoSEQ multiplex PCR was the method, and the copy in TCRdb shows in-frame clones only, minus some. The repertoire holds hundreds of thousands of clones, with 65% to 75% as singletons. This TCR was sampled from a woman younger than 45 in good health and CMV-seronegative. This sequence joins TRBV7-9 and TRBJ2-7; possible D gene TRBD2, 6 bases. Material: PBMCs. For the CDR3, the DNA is TGTTCCAGCAGCTTAGCGGCTAGCGCGGTGGACGAGCAGTACTTC. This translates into CSSSLAASAVDEQYF.